In its sample, the clone carrying this T cell receptor beta chain was seen once. This entry belongs to a study of blood T cell repertoires in COVID-19. Study-wide background: T cells, B-cell-depleted T cells, or PBMCs provided the cDNA or gDNA that served as material.

TCRdb's table, derived via immunoSEQ multiplex PCR, lists solely in-frame clones and lacks some. The sample shows about 480,000 clones, 89% of them seen only once. The source material was peripheral blood. The origin of this receptor is a man younger than 35 with COVID-19, enrolled during active disease.

The CDR3 nucleotides read TGCGCCAGCAGCATACACTCCGGGACAGAAGCTTTCTTT. It yields the protein CASSIHSGTEAFF. The chain has TRBV5-1 and TRBJ1-1, with a tentative D call TRBD1 (6 bases). V lost 4 bases, J lost 8 bases, and 15 bases lay in between. This CDR3 is built from 13 residues. Germline CDR1 is SGHRS and CDR2 is YFSETQ.